These 8 T cell receptor beta chains came from one sample sequenced in a study of OX40 agonist ivuxolimab in advanced cancers. Repertoires were generated with immunoSEQ multiplex PCR, while TCRdb's copy carries only in-frame clones and drops some. The sample records around 73,000 clones, approximately 90% being singletons. The sample here was CD4+ or CD8+ T cells sorted from blood, taken in a trial of the OX40 agonist ivuxolimab. The receptors shown here come from an adult with an advanced solid tumor such as melanoma, head and neck, liver or kidney cancer.

The chain has TRBV28 and TRBJ2-7; D is undetermined. The germline CDR1 and CDR2 sequences are MDHEN and SYDVKM. The CDR3 consists of 12 residues. V lost 2 bases and J 3 bases, leaving 5 bases between the germline ends. In DNA, the CDR3 is TGTGCCAGCAGTTTAGGGGACTACGAGCAGTACTTC. Translating it yields CASSLGDYEQYF.

CDR3 DNA sequence: TGTGCCAGCTCACCGGGACTATCGAACACCGGGGAGCTGTTTTTT. It yields the protein CASSPGLSNTGELFF. V is TRBV18 and J is TRBJ2-2; 7 bases agree with TRBD2. The junction had 1 base not matched to a gene; V was cut back by 3 bases and J by 0 bases. This CDR3 has 15 residues. Per the germline V gene, CDR1 is KGHSH and CDR2 is LQKENI. Complete variable domain (other parts from reference TRBV18 and TRBJ2-2): NAGVMQNPRHLVRRRGQEARLRCSPMKGHSHVYWYRQLPEEGLKFMVYLQKENIIDESGMPKERFSAEFPKEGPSILRIQQVVRGDSAAYFCASSPGLSNTGELFFGEGSRLTVL.

The J gene is TRBJ1-4, the V gene TRBV5-1, with D perhaps matching TRBD1 (5 bases). V lost 6 bases, J lost 0 bases, and 12 bases lay in between. CDR1 SGHRS and CDR2 YFSETQ come from the germline V gene. The CDR3 loop spans 15 amino acids. The CDR3 loop reads CASKREGATNEKLFF. In nucleotides, the CDR3 is TGCGCCAGCAAGAGGGAAGGGGCAACTAATGAAAAACTGTTTTTT. Based on the CDR3 plus reference TRBV5-1 and TRBJ1-4, the full variable domain is KAGVTQTPRYLIKTRGQQVTLSCSPISGHRSVSWYQQTPGQGLQFLFEYFSETQRNKGNFPGRFSGRQFSNSRSEMNVSTLELGDSALYLCASKREGATNEKLFFGSGTQLSVL.

V and J are TRBV19 and TRBJ2-3, with TRBD2 matching over 7 bases. Germline CDR1 LNHDA, CDR2 SQIVND (reference sequence). This CDR3 has 13 residues. The ends lost 3 bases at V and 6 bases at J; junction bases unmatched: 3. This CDR3 reads CASSIRDYDTQYF. The CDR3, as DNA: TGTGCCAGTAGTATCCGGGACTATGATACGCAGTATTTT.

The CDR3 loop reads CAWSPLTSGSSYEQYF. In DNA, the CDR3 is TGTGCCTGGAGTCCCCTGACTAGCGGGAGTTCCTACGAGCAGTACTTC. The rearrangement joins TRBV30 to TRBJ2-7; 12 nucleotides align to TRBD2. This CDR3 has 16 residues. Germline V gene sequence: CDR1 GTSNPN, CDR2 SVGIG (reference sequence). V shed 2 bases, J shed 1 base, and the junction held 6 bases outside the gene matches.

V and J are TRBV15 and TRBJ1-2, with D possibly being TRBD1 (5 bases). Germline V CDR1 and CDR2: LNHNV, YYDKDF (reference sequence). The CDR3 totals 13 residues. Trimming removed 0 bases at V and 8 bases at J, with 10 bases between. The DNA of the CDR3 is TGTGCCACCAGCAGAGATGGGGGGGTCGGCTACACCTTC. Protein product: CATSRDGGVGYTF.

The CDR3 DNA reads TGTGCCAGCAGCTCAAATTTTAATGAGCAGTTCTTC. Protein product: CASSSNFNEQFF. The chain couples TRBV2 to TRBJ2-1; no clear D gene. Per the germline V gene, CDR1 is SNHLY and CDR2 is FYNNEI. The CDR3 covers 12 residues. Trimming cost V 6 bases and J 7 bases, with 10 bases left between them.

The chain is built from TRBV5-4 and TRBJ2-7, with D possibly TRBD1 on 6 matching bases. Germline CDR1 reads SGHNT; CDR2 reads YYREEE (reference sequence). With 4 bases removed from V and 4 bases from J, the gap between germline ends came to 12 bases. The CDR3 sequence is 13 residues long. The CDR3, as DNA: TGTGCCAGCAGCACGAGGGGGTCGTACGAGCAGTACTTC. As protein: CASSTRGSYEQYF.